This T cell receptor beta chain was documented in a study of CD4 T cells in relation to SARS-CoV-2 and coronaviruses. On this clone: Its antigen is unknown.

CD4+ T cells from unexposed donors were obtained before the COVID-19 pandemic (2011-2018). The cells were cultured for roughly 11 days before CD4+ T cells were isolated. The V end was cut by 6 bases, the J end by 6 bases, with 18 bases between. Germline V gene sequence: CDR1 SGHTS, CDR2 YDEGEE. The CDR3 runs to 14 residues. Data came from immunoSEQ multiplex PCR; TCRdb stores just in-frame clones and leaves some out. This sample yields 25,000 to 35,000 clones, of which roughly 70% are seen a single time; roughly 12% belongs to the top ten. The sample was CD4+ T cells from PBMCs, cultured in vitro. The rearrangement uses TRBV5-8 and TRBJ1-2; D is uncertain. The sequence came from a human donor in good health. This CDR3 is CASTLVGLANGYTF. The CDR3 coding sequence is TGTGCCAGCACTTTGGTAGGCCTAGCCAATGGCTACACCTTC.